This T cell receptor beta chain came from a study of blood T cell repertoires in COVID-19. In this sample, this clone turned up a few times. Generated by immunoSEQ multiplex PCR, the TCRdb table keeps only in-frame clones and is missing some. The data show some 71,000 clones, about four fifths seen once. This TCR came from a woman aged 70-85 years with acute or convalescent COVID-19. The sequenced sample consisted of peripheral blood.

This CDR3 is CASSPAASGRAGGELFF. CDR3 bases: TGTGCCAGCAGCCCCGCCGCGAGCGGGAGGGCTGGCGGGGAGCTGTTTTTT. J is TRBJ2-2 and V is TRBV4-2, with 10 bases that match TRBD2. The CDR3 totals 17 residues. Germline V CDR1 and CDR2: LGHNA, YNFKEQ. Unmatched junction bases numbered 12, after V lost 4 bases and J lost 7 bases.